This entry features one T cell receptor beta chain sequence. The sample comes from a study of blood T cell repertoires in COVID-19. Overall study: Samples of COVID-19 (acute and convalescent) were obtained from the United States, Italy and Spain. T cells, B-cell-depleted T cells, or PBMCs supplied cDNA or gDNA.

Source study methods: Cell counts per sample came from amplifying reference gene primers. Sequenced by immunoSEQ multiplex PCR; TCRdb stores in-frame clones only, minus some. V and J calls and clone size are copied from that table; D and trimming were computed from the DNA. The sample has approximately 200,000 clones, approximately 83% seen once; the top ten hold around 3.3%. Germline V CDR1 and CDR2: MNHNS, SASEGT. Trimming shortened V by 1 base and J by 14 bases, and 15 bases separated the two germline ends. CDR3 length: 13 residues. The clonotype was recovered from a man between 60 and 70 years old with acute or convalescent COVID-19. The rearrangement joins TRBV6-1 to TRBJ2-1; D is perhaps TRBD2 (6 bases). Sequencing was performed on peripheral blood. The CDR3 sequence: CASSEGPRLVKFF. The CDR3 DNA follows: TGTGCCAGCAGTGAAGGTCCCCGACTAGTCAAGTTCTTC.